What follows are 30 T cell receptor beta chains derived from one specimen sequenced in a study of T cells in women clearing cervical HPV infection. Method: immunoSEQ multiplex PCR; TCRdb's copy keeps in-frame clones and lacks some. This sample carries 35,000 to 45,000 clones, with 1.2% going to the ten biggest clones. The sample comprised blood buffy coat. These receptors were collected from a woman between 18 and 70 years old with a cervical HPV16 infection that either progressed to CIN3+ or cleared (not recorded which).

The covered CDR3 bases are TGCGCCAGCAGCCTTTCTCGACTCCCGTCCTACAATGAG. This codes for CASSLSRLPSYNE. The full CDR3 protein is CASSLSRLPSYNEQFF. The chain has TRBV5-1 and TRBJ2-1; D unresolved. The CDR3 end is not reached by the read, which stops 3 residues before it; the germline J gene fills it in. V dropped 4 bases and J dropped 1 base, with 15 bases sitting between them. Germline V lookup: CDR1 SGHRS, CDR2 YFSETQ. CDR3 length: 16 amino acids.

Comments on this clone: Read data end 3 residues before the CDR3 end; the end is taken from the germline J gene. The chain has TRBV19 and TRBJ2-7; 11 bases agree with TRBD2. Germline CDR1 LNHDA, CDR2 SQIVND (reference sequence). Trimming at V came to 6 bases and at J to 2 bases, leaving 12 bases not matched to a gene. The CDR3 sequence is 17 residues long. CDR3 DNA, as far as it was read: TGTGCCAGTAGCCGAGCCCCACTAGCGGGAGTTGCCTACGAG. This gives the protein CASSRAPLAGVAYE. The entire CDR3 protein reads CASSRAPLAGVAYEQYF.

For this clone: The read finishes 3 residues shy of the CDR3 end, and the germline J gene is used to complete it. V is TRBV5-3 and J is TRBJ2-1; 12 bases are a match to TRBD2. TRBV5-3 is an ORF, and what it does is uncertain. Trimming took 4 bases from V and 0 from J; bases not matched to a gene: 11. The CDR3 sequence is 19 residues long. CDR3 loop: CARSRLAGGPASSYNEQFF. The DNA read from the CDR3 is TGTGCCAGAAGCCGTCTAGCGGGAGGGCCGGCTAGCTCCTACAATGAG.

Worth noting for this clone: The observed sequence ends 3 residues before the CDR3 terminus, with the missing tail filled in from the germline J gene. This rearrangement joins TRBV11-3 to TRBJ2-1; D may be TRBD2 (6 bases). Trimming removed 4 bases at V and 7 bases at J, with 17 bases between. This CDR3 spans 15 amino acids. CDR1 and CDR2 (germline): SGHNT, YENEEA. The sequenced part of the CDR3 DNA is TGTGCCAGCAGCTCGTCGGGACTCCTTAAGAATGAG. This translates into CASSSSGLLKNE. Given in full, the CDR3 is CASSSSGLLKNEQFF.

Partial CDR3 DNA: TGTGCCAGCTCACCGAGAGCCGGGGGGACAAACACCGGGGAG. Translation gives CASSPRAGGTNTGE. In full, the CDR3 is CASSPRAGGTNTGELFF. The V gene is TRBV18, the J gene TRBJ2-2, with D possibly matching TRBD2 (7 bases). Sequencing ends 3 residues short of the CDR3 end; the germline J gene provides the rest. The CDR3 has 17 residues. V was pared by 3 bases and J by 2 bases, with 16 bases between. Per germline, CDR1 KGHSH and CDR2 LQKENI. Complete variable domain (other parts from reference TRBV18 and TRBJ2-2): NAGVMQNPRHLVRRRGQEARLRCSPMKGHSHVYWYRQLPEEGLKFMVYLQKENIIDESGMPKERFSAEFPKEGPSILRIQQVVRGDSAAYFCASSPRAGGTNTGELFFGEGSRLTVL.

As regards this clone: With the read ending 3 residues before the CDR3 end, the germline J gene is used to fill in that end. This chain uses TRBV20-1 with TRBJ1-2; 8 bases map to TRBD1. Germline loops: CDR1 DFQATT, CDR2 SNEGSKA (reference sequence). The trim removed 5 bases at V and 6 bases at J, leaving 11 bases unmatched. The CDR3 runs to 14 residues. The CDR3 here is CSAAPQGEEDGYTF. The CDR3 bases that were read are TGCAGTGCTGCACCACAGGGGGAAGAAGATGGC.

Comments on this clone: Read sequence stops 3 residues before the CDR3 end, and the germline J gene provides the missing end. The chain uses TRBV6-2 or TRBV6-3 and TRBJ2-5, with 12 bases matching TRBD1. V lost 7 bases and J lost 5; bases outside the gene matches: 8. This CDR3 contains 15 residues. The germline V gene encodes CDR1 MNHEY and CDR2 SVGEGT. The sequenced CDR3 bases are TGTGCCAGCAACAGGGGACAGGGGGCTTGGGAGACC. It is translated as CASNRGQGAWET. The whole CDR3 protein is CASNRGQGAWETQYF.

Partial CDR3 DNA: TGTGCCAGCAGCCGGACTAGCGGGAGTCCCAACGAG. This gives the protein CASSRTSGSPNE. The complete CDR3 protein is CASSRTSGSPNEQYF. The V and J genes are TRBV7-3 and TRBJ2-7; 13 nucleotides match TRBD2. The read ends 3 residues before the CDR3 terminus; that terminus is restored from the germline J gene. The CDR3 runs to 15 residues. The V gene's germline CDR1 is SGHTA and CDR2 FQGTGA. With 5 bases clipped from V and 5 bases from J, the junction kept 6 bases outside the gene matches.

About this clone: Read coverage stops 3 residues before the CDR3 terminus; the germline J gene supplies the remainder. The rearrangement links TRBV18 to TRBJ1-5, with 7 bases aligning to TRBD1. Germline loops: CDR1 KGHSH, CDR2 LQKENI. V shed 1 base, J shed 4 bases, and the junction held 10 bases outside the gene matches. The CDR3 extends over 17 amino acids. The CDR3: CASSPREVTGMNQPQHF. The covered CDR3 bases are TGTGCCAGCTCACCACGAGAGGTGACAGGGATGAATCAGCCC.

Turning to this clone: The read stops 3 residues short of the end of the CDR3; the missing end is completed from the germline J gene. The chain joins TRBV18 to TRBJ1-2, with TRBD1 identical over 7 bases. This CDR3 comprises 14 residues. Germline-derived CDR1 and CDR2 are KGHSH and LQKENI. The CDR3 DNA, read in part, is TGTGCCAGCTCACCACGGGACAGTGGGCAAGGC. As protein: CASSPRDSGQG. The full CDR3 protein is CASSPRDSGQGYTF.

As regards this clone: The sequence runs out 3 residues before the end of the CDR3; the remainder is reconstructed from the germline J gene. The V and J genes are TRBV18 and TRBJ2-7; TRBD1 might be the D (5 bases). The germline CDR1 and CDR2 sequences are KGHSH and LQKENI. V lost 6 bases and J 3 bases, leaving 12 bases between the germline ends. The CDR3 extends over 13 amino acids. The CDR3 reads CASSRQGGYEQYF. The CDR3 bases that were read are TGTGCCAGCTCGCGTCAGGGTGGCTACGAG. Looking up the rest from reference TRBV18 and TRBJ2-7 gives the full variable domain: NAGVMQNPRHLVRRRGQEARLRCSPMKGHSHVYWYRQLPEEGLKFMVYLQKENIIDESGMPKERFSAEFPKEGPSILRIQQVVRGDSAAYFCASSRQGGYEQYFGPGTRLTVT.

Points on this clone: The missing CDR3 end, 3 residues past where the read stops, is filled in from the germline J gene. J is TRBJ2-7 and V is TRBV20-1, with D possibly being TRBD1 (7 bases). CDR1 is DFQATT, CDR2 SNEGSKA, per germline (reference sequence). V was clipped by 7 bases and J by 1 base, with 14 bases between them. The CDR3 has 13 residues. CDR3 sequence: CSGEDRTSYEQYF. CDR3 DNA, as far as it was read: TGCAGTGGGGAGGACAGGACATCCTACGAG.

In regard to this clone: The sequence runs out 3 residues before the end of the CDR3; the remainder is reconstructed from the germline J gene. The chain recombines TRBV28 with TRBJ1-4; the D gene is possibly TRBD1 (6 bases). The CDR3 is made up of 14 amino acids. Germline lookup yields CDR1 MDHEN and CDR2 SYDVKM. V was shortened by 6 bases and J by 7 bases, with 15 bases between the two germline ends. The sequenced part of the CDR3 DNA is TGTGCCAGCAGATCCACAGGGAAGGGTGAAAAA. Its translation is CASRSTGKGEK. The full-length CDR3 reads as CASRSTGKGEKLFF.

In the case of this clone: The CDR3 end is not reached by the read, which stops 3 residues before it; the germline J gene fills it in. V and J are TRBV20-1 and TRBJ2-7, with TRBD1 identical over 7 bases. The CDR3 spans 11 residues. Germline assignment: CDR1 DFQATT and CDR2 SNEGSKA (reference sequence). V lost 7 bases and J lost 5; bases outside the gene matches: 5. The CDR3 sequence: CSGSDRNEQYF. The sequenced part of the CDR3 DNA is TGCAGTGGCTCGGACAGGAACGAG.

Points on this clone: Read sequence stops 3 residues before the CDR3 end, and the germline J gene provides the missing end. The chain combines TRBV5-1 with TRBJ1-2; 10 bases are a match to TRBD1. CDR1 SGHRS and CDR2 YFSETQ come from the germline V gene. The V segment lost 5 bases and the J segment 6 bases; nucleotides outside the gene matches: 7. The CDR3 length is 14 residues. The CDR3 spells CASSSGQGVHGYTF. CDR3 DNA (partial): TGCGCCAGCAGTTCCGGACAGGGGGTACATGGC.

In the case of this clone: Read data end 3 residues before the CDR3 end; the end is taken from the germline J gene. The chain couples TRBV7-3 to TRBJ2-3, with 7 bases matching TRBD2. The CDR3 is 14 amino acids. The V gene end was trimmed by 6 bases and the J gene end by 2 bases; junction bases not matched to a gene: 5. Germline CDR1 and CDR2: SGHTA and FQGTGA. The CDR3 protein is CASSPTSDTDTQYF. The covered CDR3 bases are TGTGCCAGCAGTCCCACTAGCGACACAGATACG.

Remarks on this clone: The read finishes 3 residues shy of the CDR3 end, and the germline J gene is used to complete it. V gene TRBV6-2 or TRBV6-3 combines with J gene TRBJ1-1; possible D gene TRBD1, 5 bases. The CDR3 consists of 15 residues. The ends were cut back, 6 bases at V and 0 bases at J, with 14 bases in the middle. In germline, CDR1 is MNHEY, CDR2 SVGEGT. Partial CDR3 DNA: TGTGCCAGCAGCCCCGGGTGGGGCCTGAACACTGAA. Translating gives CASSPGWGLNTE. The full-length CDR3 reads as CASSPGWGLNTEAFF.

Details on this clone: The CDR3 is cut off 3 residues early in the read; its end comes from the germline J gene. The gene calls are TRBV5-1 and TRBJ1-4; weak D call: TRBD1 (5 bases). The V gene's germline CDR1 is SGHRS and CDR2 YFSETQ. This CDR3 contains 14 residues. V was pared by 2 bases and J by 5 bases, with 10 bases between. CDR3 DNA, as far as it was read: TGCGCCAGCAGCTTCGCAGGGAGGAATGAAAAA. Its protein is CASSFAGRNEK. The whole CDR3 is CASSFAGRNEKLFF. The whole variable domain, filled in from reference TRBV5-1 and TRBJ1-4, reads KAGVTQTPRYLIKTRGQQVTLSCSPISGHRSVSWYQQTPGQGLQFLFEYFSETQRNKGNFPGRFSGRQFSNSRSEMNVSTLELGDSALYLCASSFAGRNEKLFFGSGTQLSVL.

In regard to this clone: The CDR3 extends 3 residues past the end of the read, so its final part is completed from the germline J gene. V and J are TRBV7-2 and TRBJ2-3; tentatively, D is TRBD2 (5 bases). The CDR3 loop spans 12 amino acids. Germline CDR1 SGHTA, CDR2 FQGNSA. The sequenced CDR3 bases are TGTGCCAGCAGCCCAGCGGCGGGCACG. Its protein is CASSPAAGT. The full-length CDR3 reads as CASSPAAGTQYF.

The CDR3 sequence: CASSEQAGINEKLFF. The covered CDR3 bases are TGTGCCAGCAGTGAACAGGCAGGGATAAATGAAAAA. The chain links TRBV6-1 to TRBJ1-4; TRBD1 might be the D (5 bases). The read stops 3 residues short of the end of the CDR3; the missing end is completed from the germline J gene. Germline CDR1 and CDR2: MNHNS and SASEGT. Between the trimmed V and J ends, which lost 2 bases and 5 bases, there was a span of 12 bases. There are 15 residues in the CDR3.

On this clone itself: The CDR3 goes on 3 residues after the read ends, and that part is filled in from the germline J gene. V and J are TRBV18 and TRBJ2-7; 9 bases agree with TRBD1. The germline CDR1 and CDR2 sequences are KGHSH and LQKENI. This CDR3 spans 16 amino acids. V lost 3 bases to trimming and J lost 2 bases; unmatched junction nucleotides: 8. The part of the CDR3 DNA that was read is TGTGCCAGCTCACCTACTCCCGGGACAGGGCCCTACGAG. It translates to CASSPTPGTGPYE. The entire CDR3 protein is CASSPTPGTGPYEQYF.

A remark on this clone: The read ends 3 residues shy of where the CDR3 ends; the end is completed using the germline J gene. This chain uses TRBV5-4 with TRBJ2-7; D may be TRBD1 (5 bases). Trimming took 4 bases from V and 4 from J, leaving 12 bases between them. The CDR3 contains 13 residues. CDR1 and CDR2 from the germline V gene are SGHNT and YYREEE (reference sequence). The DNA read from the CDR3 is TGTGCCAGCAGCACCCCCAGGGCTTACGAG. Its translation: CASSTPRAYE. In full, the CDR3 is CASSTPRAYEQYF.

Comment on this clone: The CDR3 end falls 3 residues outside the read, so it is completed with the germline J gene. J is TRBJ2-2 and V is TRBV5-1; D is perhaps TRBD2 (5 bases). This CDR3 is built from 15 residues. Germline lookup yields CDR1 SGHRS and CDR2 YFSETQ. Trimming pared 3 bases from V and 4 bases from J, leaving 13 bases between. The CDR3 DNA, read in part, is TGCGCCAGCAGCTCAACCAGCGGTCGCACCGGGGAG. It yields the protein CASSSTSGRTGE. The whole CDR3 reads CASSSTSGRTGELFF.

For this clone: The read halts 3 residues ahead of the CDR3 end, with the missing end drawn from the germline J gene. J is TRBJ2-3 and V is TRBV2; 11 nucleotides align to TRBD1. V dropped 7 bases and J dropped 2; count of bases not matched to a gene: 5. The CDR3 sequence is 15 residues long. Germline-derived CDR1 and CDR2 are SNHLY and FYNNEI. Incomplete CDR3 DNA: TGTGCCAGCAAAAGGACAGGGGGCCCCACAGATACG. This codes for CASKRTGGPTDT. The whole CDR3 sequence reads CASKRTGGPTDTQYF.

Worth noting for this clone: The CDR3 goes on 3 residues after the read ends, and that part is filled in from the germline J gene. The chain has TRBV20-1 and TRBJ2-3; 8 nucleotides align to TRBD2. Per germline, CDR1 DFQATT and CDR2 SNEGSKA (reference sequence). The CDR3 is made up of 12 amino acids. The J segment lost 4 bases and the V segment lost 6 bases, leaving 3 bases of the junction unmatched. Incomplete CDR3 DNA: TGCAGTGCCGCGGGGGGAGCAGATACG. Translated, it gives CSAAGGADT. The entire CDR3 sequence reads CSAAGGADTQYF.

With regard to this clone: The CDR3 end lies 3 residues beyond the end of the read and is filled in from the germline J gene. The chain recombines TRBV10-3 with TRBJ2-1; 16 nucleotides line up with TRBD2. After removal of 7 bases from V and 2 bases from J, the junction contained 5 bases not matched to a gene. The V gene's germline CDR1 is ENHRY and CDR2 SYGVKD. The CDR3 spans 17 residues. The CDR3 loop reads CAIKTGTSGGAYNEQFF. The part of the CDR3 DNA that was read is TGTGCCATCAAAACCGGGACTAGCGGGGGGGCCTACAATGAG.

The sequenced CDR3 bases are TGTGCCAGTAGTATTCTCAGGGGAGAGACC. Its translation is CASSILRGET. The entire CDR3 protein is CASSILRGETQYF. The chain recombines TRBV19 with TRBJ2-5; the D gene is possibly TRBD1 (6 bases). The missing CDR3 end, 3 residues past where the read stops, is filled in from the germline J gene. The length of the CDR3 is 13 residues. Trimming stripped 3 bases from V and 4 bases from J, with 9 bases between. From germline, CDR1 is LNHDA and CDR2 SQIVND (reference sequence).

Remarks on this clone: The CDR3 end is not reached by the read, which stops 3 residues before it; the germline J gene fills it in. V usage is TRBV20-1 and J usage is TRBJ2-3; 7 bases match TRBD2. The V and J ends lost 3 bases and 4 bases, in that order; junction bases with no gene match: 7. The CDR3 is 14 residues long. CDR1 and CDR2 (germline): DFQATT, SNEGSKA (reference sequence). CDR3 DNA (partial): TGCAGTGCTAGCGGGGGGATCCCCGCAGATACG. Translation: CSASGGIPADT. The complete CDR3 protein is CSASGGIPADTQYF.

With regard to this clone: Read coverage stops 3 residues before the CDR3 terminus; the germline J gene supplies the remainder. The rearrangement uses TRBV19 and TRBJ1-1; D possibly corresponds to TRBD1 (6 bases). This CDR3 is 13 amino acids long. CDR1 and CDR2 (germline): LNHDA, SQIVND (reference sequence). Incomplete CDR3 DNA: TGTGCCAGTAGTAAAACCTCCGGGACAGAA. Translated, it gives CASSKTSGTE. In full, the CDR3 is CASSKTSGTEAFF.

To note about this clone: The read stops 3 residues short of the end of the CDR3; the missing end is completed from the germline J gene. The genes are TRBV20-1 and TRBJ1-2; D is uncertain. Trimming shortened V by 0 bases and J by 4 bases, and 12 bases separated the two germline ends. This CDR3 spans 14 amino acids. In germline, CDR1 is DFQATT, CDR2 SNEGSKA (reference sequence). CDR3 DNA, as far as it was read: TGCAGTGCTAGAGATACCGGCCGGGGCTATGGC. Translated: CSARDTGRGYG. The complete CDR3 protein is CSARDTGRGYGYTF.